Each of the 27 T cell receptor beta chains below was sequenced from the same sample in a study of blood T cell repertoires in COVID-19. Only in-frame clones appear in the TCRdb table, and some are missing; sequencing was by immunoSEQ multiplex PCR. The sample holds tens of thousands of clones, around 85% seen once. The sample was peripheral blood. These receptors all come from a human donor in a cohort sampled during active COVID-19.

J is TRBJ2-7 and V is TRBV15; 8 bases fit TRBD2. Germline CDR1 reads LNHNV; CDR2 reads YYDKDF (reference sequence). The junction had 10 bases not matched to a gene; V was cut back by 3 bases and J by 6 bases. The CDR3 sequence is 15 residues long. The CDR3 nucleotides read TGTGCCACCAGCAGGGCCGGGACTAGTGTACGCGAGCAGTACTTC. Its protein is CATSRAGTSVREQYF.

This chain connects TRBV4-2 to TRBJ2-5, with TRBD2 identical over 10 bases. V shed 1 base and J 2 bases; nucleotides not matched to a gene: 16. The CDR3 contains 20 residues. The germline V gene has CDR1 LGHNA and CDR2 YNFKEQ. This chain's CDR3 is CASSQVWRAGGSDGQETQYF. Written as DNA, the CDR3 is TGTGCCAGCAGCCAAGTATGGCGAGCGGGAGGGTCTGATGGGCAAGAGACCCAGTACTTC.

The V and J genes are TRBV30 and TRBJ2-3, with 8 bases aligning to TRBD2. Germline CDR1 is GTSNPN and CDR2 is SVGIG (reference sequence). This CDR3 has 14 residues. V lost 4 bases to trimming and J lost 0 bases; unmatched junction nucleotides: 3. This CDR3 is CAWTGGRSTDTQYF. CDR3 nucleotides: TGTGCCTGGACGGGCGGGAGGAGCACAGATACGCAGTATTTT.

This sequence joins TRBV7-9 and TRBJ2-5; maybe TRBD2 (6 bases). Germline V gene data show CDR1 as SEHNR and CDR2 as FQNEAQ (reference sequence). The CDR3 totals 14 residues. Trimming stripped 7 bases from V and 2 bases from J, with 14 bases between. CDR3 residues: CASTLSGRQETQYF. The CDR3 DNA follows: TGTGCCAGCACCCTTAGCGGACGACAAGAGACCCAGTACTTC.

The chain couples TRBV29-1 to TRBJ2-1; 7 nucleotides agree with TRBD2. This CDR3 contains 15 residues. V was clipped by 2 bases and J by 4 bases; unmatched bases: 8. CDR1 is SQVTM and CDR2 is ANQGSEA in the germline V gene. The DNA of the CDR3 is TGCAGCGTTGAATCGGCGGGAGCCTCATACAATGAGCAGTTCTTC. Amino acid sequence: CSVESAGASYNEQFF.

The sample holds one count of this clone. The J gene is TRBJ2-7, the V gene TRBV12-3 or TRBV12-4; TRBD1 agrees at 11 bases. Losses at the gene ends were 7 bases for V and 6 bases for J; bases not matched to a gene: 5. There are 13 residues in the CDR3. CDR3 nucleotides: TGTGCCAGCACGGGACAGGGGGTCTCCGAGCAGTACTTC. As protein: CASTGQGVSEQYF.

The chain links TRBV19 to TRBJ1-3, with TRBD1 matching 10 bases. In germline, CDR1 is LNHDA, CDR2 SQIVND (reference sequence). The CDR3 totals 15 residues. V trimming: 9 bases; J trimming: 0 bases; junction bases outside the gene matches: 5. CDR3 bases: TGTGCCAGAATGACAGGGGGCCCCTCTGGAAACACCATATATTTT. Encoded protein: CARMTGGPSGNTIYF.

The chain carries TRBV6-6 and TRBJ1-2; 7 nucleotides line up with TRBD1. The CDR3 is 13 amino acids. Germline loops: CDR1 MNHNY, CDR2 SVGAGI (reference sequence). V lost 4 bases to trimming and J lost 2 bases; unmatched junction nucleotides: 1. The CDR3 nucleotides read TGTGCCAGCAGTTCGGGACAGAACTATGGCTACACCTTC. Amino acids: CASSSGQNYGYTF.

The chain joins TRBV14 to TRBJ2-7; D gene unclear. The CDR3 covers 12 residues. The germline gives CDR1 SGHDN, CDR2 FVKESK. The V end was cut by 3 bases, the J end by 7 bases, with 10 bases between. In DNA form, the CDR3 reads TGTGCCAGCAGCCACCTCCCAGGAGAGCAGTACTTC. Its translation is CASSHLPGEQYF.

The CDR3 nucleotides read TGCGCCAGCAGCACGGACAGGGAGATGGAGACCCAGTACTTC. It encodes CASSTDREMETQYF. The chain couples TRBV5-1 to TRBJ2-5, with 8 bases matching TRBD1. This CDR3 contains 14 residues. V lost 4 bases to trimming and J lost 5 bases; unmatched junction nucleotides: 7. Germline CDR1 reads SGHRS; CDR2 reads YFSETQ.

The rearrangement links TRBV19 to TRBJ2-1; 9 bases are a match to TRBD2. J was trimmed by 9 bases and V by 1 base; bases with no gene match: 19. This CDR3 contains 19 residues. Looked up from germline, CDR1 is LNHDA and CDR2 is SQIVND (reference sequence). The CDR3 sequence is CASSIATGFGTSWGFEQFF. The CDR3 nucleotides read TGTGCCAGTAGTATAGCTACAGGGTTTGGGACTAGCTGGGGATTTGAGCAGTTCTTC.

The rearrangement joins TRBV2 to TRBJ1-2; the match to TRBD1 covers 9 bases. The junction had 14 bases not matched to a gene; V was cut back by 10 bases and J by 5 bases. CDR1 is SNHLY, CDR2 FYNNEI, per germline. There are 15 residues in the CDR3. The CDR3 coding sequence is TGTGCCACCCAATTTGAGCCGGGACAGGGATATGGCTACACCTTC. It translates to CATQFEPGQGYGYTF.

This chain connects TRBV7-2 to TRBJ1-2, with TRBD1 matching over 9 bases. The CDR3 extends over 15 amino acids. The J segment lost 2 bases and the V segment lost 5 bases, leaving 6 bases of the junction unmatched. Germline assignment: CDR1 SGHTA and CDR2 FQGNSA. The CDR3 loop is CASSTRQGGNYGYTF. The CDR3 bases are TGTGCCAGCAGCACCAGACAGGGGGGAAACTATGGCTACACCTTC. Full variable domain (missing parts from reference TRBV7-2 and TRBJ1-2): GAGVSQSPSNKVTEKGKDVELRCDPISGHTALYWYRQSLGQGLEFLIYFQGNSAPDKSGLPSDRFSAERTGGSVSTLTIQRTQQEDSAVYLCASSTRQGGNYGYTFGSGTRLTVV.

V usage is TRBV2 and J usage is TRBJ2-6; 7 positions agree with TRBD1. The CDR3 loop spans 19 amino acids. Germline V gene lookup returns CDR1 SNHLY and CDR2 FYNNEI. The V gene end was trimmed by 4 bases and the J gene end by 0 bases; junction bases not matched to a gene: 12. CDR3 loop: CASSANPGQRLSGANVLTF. DNA for the CDR3: TGTGCCAGCAGTGCAAACCCGGGACAGCGCCTCTCTGGGGCCAACGTCCTGACTTTC.

This sequence joins TRBV11-3 and TRBJ1-1; D perhaps matches TRBD1 (6 bases). CDR1 and CDR2 from the germline V gene are SGHNT and YENEEA. Trimming shortened V by 5 bases and J by 3 bases, and 10 bases separated the two germline ends. CDR3 size: 13 residues. This CDR3 is CASSRDRHTEAFF. Written as DNA, the CDR3 is TGTGCCAGCAGCCGAGACAGGCACACTGAAGCTTTCTTT.

The chain has TRBV7-3 and TRBJ2-5; D gene ambiguous. The CDR3 loop spans 12 amino acids. Germline-derived CDR1 and CDR2 are SGHTA and FQGTGA. V lost 4 bases and J 7 bases, leaving 10 bases between the germline ends. The CDR3 nucleotides read TGTGCCAGCAGCTCTCGCAGTGGGACCCAGTACTTC. This codes for CASSSRSGTQYF.

This clone was detected only a few times. CDR3 sequence: CASSPGQGSYNSPLHF. Written as DNA, the CDR3 is TGCGCCAGCAGCCCGGGACAGGGGTCCTATAATTCACCCCTCCACTTT. The chain has TRBV4-1 and TRBJ1-6; 10 nucleotides line up with TRBD1. Trimming took 4 bases from V and 1 from J; bases not matched to a gene: 1. The germline V gene encodes CDR1 MGHRA and CDR2 YSYEKL. This CDR3 has 16 amino acids.

The sample holds a few counts of this clone. The rearrangement joins TRBV6-4 to TRBJ2-3, with 8 positions matching TRBD2. CDR1 is MRHNA and CDR2 is SNTAGT in the germline V gene. V lost 3 bases to trimming and J lost 1 base; unmatched junction nucleotides: 0. This CDR3 comprises 14 residues. CDR3 region: CASSEREGTDTQYF. The CDR3 region has the DNA TGTGCCAGCAGTGAGCGGGAGGGCACAGATACGCAGTATTTT.

This sequence joins TRBV27 and TRBJ2-1; 11 nucleotides match TRBD2. With V trimmed by 2 bases and J by 4 bases, 10 bases remained unmatched. Germline V lookup: CDR1 MNHEY, CDR2 SMNVEV (reference sequence). The CDR3 is 18 residues long. Here the CDR3 reads CASSLRLAGRVGYNEQFF. The CDR3 coding sequence is TGTGCCAGCAGTTTAAGACTAGCGGGAAGAGTCGGGTACAATGAGCAGTTCTTC.

This clone appeared a single time. The chain is built from TRBV19 and TRBJ2-7; 13 nucleotides align to TRBD2. J gave up 4 bases and V 3 bases, and 6 bases lay outside the gene matches. The CDR3 contains 16 residues. Germline-derived CDR1 and CDR2 are LNHDA and SQIVND (reference sequence). The CDR3 reads CASSMTWTSGSYEQYF. The CDR3 bases are TGTGCCAGTAGTATGACTTGGACTAGCGGGAGTTACGAGCAGTACTTC.

On this clone: At one of its ends the junction is not consistent with the germline gene, which may arise from a read error. V and J are TRBV30 and TRBJ1-1; a possible D gene is TRBD1 (6 bases). Germline CDR1 and CDR2: GTSNPN and SVGIG (reference sequence). The CDR3 runs to 14 residues. The DNA of the CDR3 is TGCGCCTGGAGTGGGAGGGGGGGAGGCACTGAAGCTTTCTTT. Its translation is CAWSGRGGGTEAFF.

This rearrangement joins TRBV7-8 to TRBJ2-7; 10 nucleotides agree with TRBD2. The CDR3 is 17 residues long. The germline V gene encodes CDR1 SGHVS and CDR2 FQNEAQ. V was clipped by 5 bases and J by 4 bases; unmatched bases: 14. The CDR3 loop reads CASSAGSGGAGGYEQYF. CDR3 nucleotides: TGTGCCAGCAGCGCTGGCTCGGGTGGAGCGGGAGGGTACGAGCAGTACTTC. The full variable domain, its missing parts supplied by reference TRBV7-8 and TRBJ2-7, is GAGVSQSPRYKVAKRGQDVALRCDPISGHVSLFWYQQALGQGPEFLTYFQNEAQLDKSGLPSDRFFAERPEGSVSTLKIQRTQQEDSAVYLCASSAGSGGAGGYEQYFGPGTRLTVT.

V gene TRBV9 combines with J gene TRBJ1-2, with 8 bases lining up with TRBD1. The CDR3 is 14 amino acids. CDR1 is SGDLS, CDR2 YYNGEE, per germline. V lost 3 bases, J lost 7 bases, and 8 bases stayed unmatched. CDR3 DNA sequence: TGTGCCAGCAGCGCCCAAGGGACAGGCGGTGGCTACACCTTC. Translation: CASSAQGTGGGYTF. The full variable domain, completed using reference TRBV9 and TRBJ1-2, is DSGVTQTPKHLITATGQRVTLRCSPRSGDLSVYWYQQSLDQGLQFLIQYYNGEERAKGNILERFSAQQFPDLHSELNLSSLELGDSALYFCASSAQGTGGGYTFGSGTRLTVV.

CDR3 sequence (DNA): TGTGCCAGCAACCCATTAGATAGCGGGAGAGTCGCAGATACGCAGTATTTT. The encoded protein is CASNPLDSGRVADTQYF. The chain links TRBV6-2 or TRBV6-3 to TRBJ2-3, with TRBD2 matching 9 bases. The CDR3 is 17 amino acids. Trimming cost V 7 bases and J 4 bases; bases outside gene matches: 15. Germline values: CDR1 MNHEY, CDR2 SVGEGT.

The chain couples TRBV5-5 to TRBJ1-1; D not certain. Germline V gene data show CDR1 as SGHKS and CDR2 as YYEKEE (reference sequence). The V end lost 0 bases, the J end lost 2 bases, and 14 bases lay between the germline ends. The CDR3 runs to 16 residues. The CDR3: CASSLGLGRLNTEAFF. DNA for the CDR3: TGTGCCAGCAGCTTGGGCCTGGGCAGGTTAAACACTGAAGCTTTCTTT.

J is TRBJ2-1 and V is TRBV27; D perhaps matches TRBD1 (6 bases). Germline assignment: CDR1 MNHEY and CDR2 SMNVEV (reference sequence). The V and J ends lost 8 bases and 7 bases respectively, with 15 bases between them. The CDR3 is 13 amino acids. The CDR3 DNA sequence: TGTGCCAGCTGGGGGCAGGGTCGGAATGAGCAGTTCTTC. Its protein is CASWGQGRNEQFF.

CDR3 region: CASSQGTAGDNSPLHF. The CDR3 DNA reads TGCGCCAGCAGCCAAGGGACGGCGGGGGATAATTCACCCCTCCACTTT. The rearrangement joins TRBV4-1 to TRBJ1-6; possible D gene TRBD1, 5 bases. There are 16 residues in the CDR3. Germline V gene data show CDR1 as MGHRA and CDR2 as YSYEKL. The germline V and J ends were trimmed by 1 base and 5 bases, with 12 bases remaining between them.